This T cell receptor beta chain appears in the sequencing data of a study of T cell changes during pregnancy in multiple sclerosis. Produced via immunoSEQ multiplex PCR; TCRdb's table is partial and in-frame only. The table lists around 88,000 clones, about 90% of them singletons, with 2% to 3% in the top ten. Looked up from germline, CDR1 is SNHLY and CDR2 is FYNNEI. The V and J ends lost 6 bases and 11 bases respectively, with 17 bases between them. The CDR3 totals 12 residues. The TCR comes from a female donor in good health, enrolled as a control in a pregnancy study. The source material was peripheral blood, sampled after pregnancy. The chain combines TRBV2 with TRBJ2-7, with D perhaps matching TRBD2 (6 bases). Written as DNA, the CDR3 is TGTGCCAGCAGGCGGGACCTGGGCGGGGAGTACTTC. This codes for CASRRDLGGEYF. Supplemented by reference TRBV2 and TRBJ2-7, the full variable domain reads EPEVTQTPSHQVTQMGQEVILRCVPISNHLYFYWYRQILGQKVEFLVSFYNNEISEKSEIFDDQFSVERPDGSNFTLKIRSTKLEDSAMYFCASRRDLGGEYFGPGTRLTVT.